Described below is a single T cell receptor beta chain sequence and its context. The antigen is unknown. Measured with immunoSEQ multiplex PCR; TCRdb has only the in-frame clones, and not every one. The profile shows tens of thousands of clones, approximately 70% of them singletons. This sample is drawn from a study of vaccination effects on CD4 cells after COVID-19. Whole-study context: Each participant was given two doses of one vaccine (BNT162b2 or mRNA-1273).

Prior to sequencing, the ViraFEST assay stimulated PBMC with viral peptide pools, which expanded the antigen-specific CD4+ T cells. Subsequent to roughly 9 days of culture, CD4+ T cells were isolated. In the vaccine recipients, nucleocapsid antibodies were negative and there was no prior SARS-CoV-2 infection. Study conclusions and caveats: Marked clonal contraction of both clone types appeared late after vaccination. Researchers report that only 1 of 255 vaccine-induced clones in healthy vaccinees cross-reacted with common cold coronaviruses.

The V gene end was trimmed by 1 base and the J gene end by 6 bases; junction bases not matched to a gene: 4. The CDR3 is made up of 14 amino acids. Looked up from germline, CDR1 is GTSNPN and CDR2 is SVGIG (reference sequence). This sequence joins TRBV30 and TRBJ2-5, with 11 bases matching TRBD1. This receptor was obtained from a human donor who received a COVID-19 vaccine. The source was CD4+ T cells from PBMCs cultured with HCoV-OC43 spike peptides, collected before COVID-19 vaccination. As for subset: HCoV-OC43 spike overlapping peptide pool stimulation. CDR3 loop: CAWSAGQGAKTQYF. CDR3 in DNA: TGTGCCTGGAGTGCAGGACAGGGGGCGAAGACCCAGTACTTC.